This is a list of T cell receptor beta chains from one sample in a study of blood T cell repertoires in COVID-19. Sequencing used immunoSEQ multiplex PCR; TCRdb keeps in-frame clones, though not all of them. This sample has about 280,000 clones, with around 89% found just once. The sequenced material came from peripheral blood. These receptors were obtained from a man aged 40-50 years with acute or convalescent COVID-19. Each CDR3 is given with its conserved first and last residue. D genes are given only for firm matches. Clone size, where shown, is once, few, many, or a class for clones that have expanded.

j_gene: TRBJ1-2; abundance: -; v_gene: TRBV7-2; d_gene: -; CDR3aa: CASSLNGQNYGYTF; CDR3nt: TGTGCCAGCAGCTTAAACGGACAGAACTATGGCTACACCTTC
j_gene: TRBJ2-3; abundance: -; v_gene: TRBV15; d_gene: TRBD2; CDR3aa: CATSVGEGDTQYF; CDR3nt: TGTGCCACCAGCGTGGGGGAGGGGGATACGCAGTATTTT
j_gene: TRBJ2-1; abundance: -; v_gene: TRBV5-1; d_gene: TRBD1; CDR3aa: CASSEGQRYNEQFF; CDR3nt: TGCGCCAGCAGCGAGGGACAGAGATACAATGAGCAGTTCTTC
j_gene: TRBJ2-7; abundance: -; v_gene: TRBV5-8; d_gene: TRBD1; CDR3aa: CASRYNRGDEQYF; CDR3nt: TGTGCCAGCAGGTACAACAGGGGCGACGAGCAGTACTTC
j_gene: TRBJ2-3; abundance: few; v_gene: TRBV5-1; d_gene: TRBD2; CDR3aa: CASATSGGETDTQYF; CDR3nt: TGCGCCAGCGCGACTAGCGGGGGGGAAACAGATACGCAGTATTTT
j_gene: TRBJ1-1; abundance: -; v_gene: TRBV5-4; d_gene: TRBD1; CDR3aa: CASSLKTGAREAFF; CDR3nt: TGTGCCAGCAGCCTAAAAACAGGGGCGCGTGAAGCTTTCTTT
j_gene: TRBJ2-7; abundance: -; v_gene: TRBV5-4; d_gene: TRBD1; CDR3aa: CASSTRTGGEQYF; CDR3nt: TGTGCCAGCAGCACCCGGACAGGGGGCGAGCAGTACTTC
j_gene: TRBJ1-2; abundance: -; v_gene: TRBV7-9; d_gene: -; CDR3aa: CASSLEGRNYGYTF; CDR3nt: TGTGCCAGCAGCTTAGAGGGGCGGAACTATGGCTACACCTTC
j_gene: TRBJ2-7; abundance: -; v_gene: TRBV6-5; d_gene: -; CDR3aa: CASGRHYEQYF; CDR3nt: TGTGCCAGCGGGAGGCACTACGAGCAGTACTTC
j_gene: TRBJ1-2; abundance: -; v_gene: TRBV12-3/TRBV12-4; d_gene: -; CDR3aa: CASSESSYGYTF; CDR3nt: TGTGCCAGCAGTGAGTCCTCCTATGGCTACACCTTC
j_gene: TRBJ1-1; abundance: -; v_gene: TRBV6-6; d_gene: -; CDR3aa: CASSYFGGGTEAFF; CDR3nt: TGTGCCAGCAGTTATTTTGGGGGGGGCACTGAAGCTTTCTTT
j_gene: TRBJ2-1; abundance: -; v_gene: TRBV30; d_gene: TRBD2; CDR3aa: CAWSLISGGTYNEQFF; CDR3nt: TGTGCCTGGAGCCTCATTAGCGGGGGGACGTACAATGAGCAGTTCTTC
j_gene: TRBJ1-2; abundance: -; v_gene: TRBV5-1; d_gene: -; CDR3aa: CASSSEVNYGYTF; CDR3nt: TGCGCCAGCAGCTCGGAGGTGAACTATGGCTACACCTTC
j_gene: TRBJ2-2; abundance: -; v_gene: TRBV19; d_gene: -; CDR3aa: CASSFLTGELFF; CDR3nt: TGTGCCAGTAGCTTCTTGACCGGGGAGCTGTTTTTT
j_gene: TRBJ2-1; abundance: -; v_gene: TRBV10-3; d_gene: TRBD1; CDR3aa: CASSSSNADRNSYNEQFF; CDR3nt: TGTGCCTCCTCATCATCCAACGCGGACAGGAACTCCTACAATGAGCAGTTCTTC
j_gene: TRBJ2-4; abundance: once; v_gene: TRBV7-8; d_gene: TRBD1; CDR3aa: CASSLDRDRLLKNIQYF; CDR3nt: TGTGCCAGCAGCTTAGATCGGGACAGGTTACTCAAAAACATTCAGTACTTC
j_gene: TRBJ1-1; abundance: -; v_gene: TRBV5-1; d_gene: TRBD1; CDR3aa: CASSSQGINTEAFF; CDR3nt: TGCGCCAGCAGCTCACAGGGGATCAACACTGAAGCTTTCTTT
j_gene: TRBJ1-1; abundance: -; v_gene: TRBV10-1; d_gene: -; CDR3aa: CASSASLGGLEAFF; CDR3nt: TGCGCCAGCAGTGCCTCTCTTGGAGGGTTGGAAGCTTTCTTT
j_gene: TRBJ2-7; abundance: -; v_gene: TRBV6-2/TRBV6-3; d_gene: TRBD1; CDR3aa: CASSPRGGQGSYEQYF; CDR3nt: TGTGCCAGCAGTCCCCGTGGGGGACAGGGGTCCTACGAGCAGTACTTC
j_gene: TRBJ1-5; abundance: once; v_gene: TRBV19; d_gene: TRBD1; CDR3aa: CASSMTGMSNQPQHF; CDR3nt: TGTGCCAGTAGTATGACAGGGATGAGCAATCAGCCCCAGCATTTT
j_gene: TRBJ2-1; abundance: -; v_gene: TRBV18; d_gene: -; CDR3aa: CASSPSRGSYNEQFF; CDR3nt: TGTGCCAGCTCACCAAGCAGGGGCTCCTACAATGAGCAGTTCTTC
j_gene: TRBJ1-5; abundance: -; v_gene: TRBV9; d_gene: TRBD1; CDR3aa: CASSQQGADQPQHF; CDR3nt: TGTGCCAGCAGCCAACAGGGGGCTGATCAGCCCCAGCATTTT
j_gene: TRBJ1-6; abundance: -; v_gene: TRBV2; d_gene: -; CDR3aa: CASSQVSYNSPLHF; CDR3nt: TGTGCCAGCTCCCAGGTGTCCTATAATTCACCCCTCCACTTT
j_gene: TRBJ2-4; abundance: -; v_gene: TRBV30; d_gene: TRBD2; CDR3aa: CAWSVRASGGVQYF; CDR3nt: TGTGCCTGGAGTGTACGGGCTAGCGGGGGGGTTCAGTACTTC
j_gene: TRBJ1-1; abundance: once; v_gene: TRBV5-1; d_gene: -; CDR3aa: CASSREGGAMNTEAFF; CDR3nt: TGCGCCAGCAGCCGAGAGGGAGGGGCTATGAACACTGAAGCTTTCTTT
j_gene: TRBJ2-1; abundance: -; v_gene: TRBV11-2; d_gene: TRBD2; CDR3aa: CASARLAGWNEQFF; CDR3nt: TGTGCCAGCGCCCGACTAGCGGGGTGGAATGAGCAGTTCTTC
j_gene: TRBJ1-5; abundance: -; v_gene: TRBV5-6; d_gene: -; CDR3aa: CASSFQSGQPQHF; CDR3nt: TGTGCCAGCAGCTTTCAATCGGGTCAGCCCCAGCATTTT
j_gene: TRBJ1-2; abundance: -; v_gene: TRBV19; d_gene: -; CDR3aa: CASSQGMGRGYTF; CDR3nt: TGTGCCAGTAGCCAGGGGATGGGCCGGGGCTACACCTTC
j_gene: TRBJ1-2; abundance: -; v_gene: TRBV5-6; d_gene: TRBD1; CDR3aa: CASSSLGQNYGYTF; CDR3nt: TGTGCCAGCAGCTCCCTGGGACAGAACTATGGCTACACCTTC
j_gene: TRBJ2-7; abundance: -; v_gene: TRBV6-2/TRBV6-3; d_gene: TRBD1; CDR3aa: CASSSGGGEQYF; CDR3nt: TGTGCCAGCAGTTCAGGGGGCGGCGAGCAGTACTTC
j_gene: TRBJ2-1; abundance: -; v_gene: TRBV5-1; d_gene: TRBD2; CDR3aa: CASSLGLAGGEQFF; CDR3nt: TGCGCCAGCAGCTTGGGACTAGCGGGGGGTGAGCAGTTCTTC
j_gene: TRBJ1-1; abundance: -; v_gene: TRBV7-3; d_gene: -; CDR3aa: CASSTETGTEAFF; CDR3nt: TGTGCCAGCAGCACTGAGACGGGCACTGAAGCTTTCTTT
j_gene: TRBJ2-2; abundance: -; v_gene: TRBV12-3/TRBV12-4; d_gene: -; CDR3aa: CASSLYTGELFF; CDR3nt: TGTGCCAGCAGTCTGTATACCGGGGAGCTGTTTTTT
j_gene: TRBJ2-7; abundance: -; v_gene: TRBV6-2/TRBV6-3; d_gene: TRBD2; CDR3aa: CASSYSRSGAIDEQYF; CDR3nt: TGTGCCAGCAGTTACTCGAGGAGCGGGGCGATTGACGAGCAGTACTTC
j_gene: TRBJ2-3; abundance: few; v_gene: TRBV5-4; d_gene: -; CDR3aa: CASSLEGGGVDTQYF; CDR3nt: TGTGCCAGCAGCTTGGAGGGAGGGGGAGTAGATACGCAGTATTTT
j_gene: TRBJ2-7; abundance: -; v_gene: TRBV24-1; d_gene: -; CDR3aa: CATSDSQGGHEQYF; CDR3nt: TGTGCCACCAGTGATTCCCAGGGGGGTCACGAGCAGTACTTC
j_gene: TRBJ2-6; abundance: once; v_gene: TRBV6-2/TRBV6-3; d_gene: TRBD1; CDR3aa: CASSYSPGGSGANVLTF; CDR3nt: TGTGCCAGCAGTTATTCCCCAGGGGGCTCTGGGGCCAACGTCCTGACTTTC
j_gene: TRBJ1-4; abundance: -; v_gene: TRBV29-1; d_gene: -; CDR3aa: CSVLQGGKLFF; CDR3nt: TGCAGCGTTCTACAAGGGGGAAAACTGTTTTTT
j_gene: TRBJ2-7; abundance: -; v_gene: TRBV7-2; d_gene: -; CDR3aa: CASSLRDTIYEQYF; CDR3nt: TGTGCCAGCAGCTTAAGGGACACCATCTACGAGCAGTACTTC
j_gene: TRBJ1-2; abundance: -; v_gene: TRBV6-5; d_gene: -; CDR3aa: CATGRGGNYGYTF; CDR3nt: TGTGCCACAGGGCGGGGCGGTAACTATGGCTACACCTTC
j_gene: TRBJ2-1; abundance: -; v_gene: TRBV6-5; d_gene: -; CDR3aa: CASRVDSSYNEQFF; CDR3nt: TGTGCCAGCAGGGTAGACAGCTCCTACAATGAGCAGTTCTTC
j_gene: TRBJ1-2; abundance: -; v_gene: TRBV15; d_gene: TRBD1; CDR3aa: CATSRDSRAGTGDGYTF; CDR3nt: TGTGCCACCAGCAGAGATTCGCGAGCCGGGACAGGGGACGGCTACACCTTC
j_gene: TRBJ1-2; abundance: -; v_gene: TRBV9; d_gene: -; CDR3aa: CASSDNGGRRSSGYTF; CDR3nt: TGTGCCAGCAGCGATAACGGGGGGAGACGGAGTAGTGGCTACACCTTC
j_gene: TRBJ1-5; abundance: -; v_gene: TRBV6-5; d_gene: -; CDR3aa: CASIRKGHPNQPQHF; CDR3nt: TGTGCCAGCATTAGAAAGGGGCACCCCAATCAGCCCCAGCATTTT
j_gene: TRBJ1-2; abundance: -; v_gene: TRBV2; d_gene: -; CDR3aa: CASSEWGGGYGYTF; CDR3nt: TGTGCCAGCAGTGAATGGGGGGGCGGGTATGGCTACACCTTC
j_gene: TRBJ2-3; abundance: -; v_gene: TRBV12-5; d_gene: -; CDR3aa: CASGWGLGTDTQYF; CDR3nt: TGTGCTAGTGGTTGGGGGCTAGGGACAGATACGCAGTATTTT
j_gene: TRBJ1-1; abundance: -; v_gene: TRBV5-6; d_gene: -; CDR3aa: CASSLRGFGTEAFF; CDR3nt: TGTGCCAGCAGCTTGAGAGGGTTCGGCACTGAAGCTTTCTTT
j_gene: TRBJ1-1; abundance: -; v_gene: TRBV24-1; d_gene: TRBD1; CDR3aa: CATSDGGTGATEAFF; CDR3nt: TGTGCCACCAGTGATGGAGGGACAGGGGCAACTGAAGCTTTCTTT
j_gene: TRBJ1-2; abundance: -; v_gene: TRBV3-1/TRBV3-2; d_gene: -; CDR3aa: CASSLLDSNYGYTF; CDR3nt: TGTGCCAGCAGCCTCCTTGACAGTAACTATGGCTACACCTTC
j_gene: TRBJ2-2; abundance: -; v_gene: TRBV7-9; d_gene: TRBD1; CDR3aa: CASSLLQGPGELFF; CDR3nt: TGTGCCAGCAGCCTCCTACAGGGGCCCGGGGAGCTGTTTTTT